The T cell receptor beta chain under discussion was sequenced for a study of Tregs in tolerant kidney transplant recipients. Deletions cut 3 bases from V and 3 bases from J, with 11 bases between. CDR3 length equals 14 residues. Germline V CDR1 and CDR2: SGHRS, YFSETQ. Some clones are missing from TCRdb's copy, which holds only in-frame ones; the method was immunoSEQ multiplex PCR. This sample carries over 50,000 clones, approximately 82% of them seen once, and the ten largest clones take approximately 4.7%. About this clone itself: In the same sample, other DNA sequences code for this CDR3.

Sample: CD4+ T cells from blood. The rearrangement joins TRBV5-1 to TRBJ2-3, with D possibly matching TRBD1 (6 bases). The sequence derives from a human donor in good health. The CDR3 spells CASSSNRETDTQYF. The CDR3 nucleotides read TGCGCCAGCAGCTCCAACAGGGAAACAGATACGCAGTATTTT.